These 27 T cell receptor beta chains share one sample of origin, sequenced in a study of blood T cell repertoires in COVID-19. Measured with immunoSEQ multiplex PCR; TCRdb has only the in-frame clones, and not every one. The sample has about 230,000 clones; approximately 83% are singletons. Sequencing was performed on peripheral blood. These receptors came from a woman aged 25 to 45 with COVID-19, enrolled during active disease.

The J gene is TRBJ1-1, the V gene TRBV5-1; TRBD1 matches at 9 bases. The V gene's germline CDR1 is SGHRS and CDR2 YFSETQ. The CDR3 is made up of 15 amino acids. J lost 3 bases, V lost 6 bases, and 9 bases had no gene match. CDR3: CASIDTRTGDTEAFF. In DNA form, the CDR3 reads TGCGCCAGCATAGACACCAGGACAGGGGACACTGAAGCTTTCTTT.

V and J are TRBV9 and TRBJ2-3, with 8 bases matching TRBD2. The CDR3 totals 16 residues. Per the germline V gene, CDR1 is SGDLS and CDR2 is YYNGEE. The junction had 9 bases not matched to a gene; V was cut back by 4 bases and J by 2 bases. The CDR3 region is CASSRSGSGYTDTQYF. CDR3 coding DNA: TGTGCCAGCAGCCGGAGCGGGAGCGGCTACACAGATACGCAGTATTTT.

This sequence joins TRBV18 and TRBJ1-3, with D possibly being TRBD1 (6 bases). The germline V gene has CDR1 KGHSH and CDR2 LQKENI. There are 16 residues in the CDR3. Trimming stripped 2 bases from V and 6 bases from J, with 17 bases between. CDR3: CASSPNPGHSKNTIYF. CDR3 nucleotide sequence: TGTGCCAGCTCACCAAATCCGGGACATAGTAAAAACACCATATATTTT.

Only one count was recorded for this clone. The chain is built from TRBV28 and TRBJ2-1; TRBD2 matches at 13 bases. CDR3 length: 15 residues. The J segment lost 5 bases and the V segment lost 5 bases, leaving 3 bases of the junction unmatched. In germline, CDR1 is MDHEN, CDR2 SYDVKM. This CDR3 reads CASSRLAGGDNEQFF. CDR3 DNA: TGTGCCAGCAGTAGACTAGCGGGGGGCGACAATGAGCAGTTCTTC.

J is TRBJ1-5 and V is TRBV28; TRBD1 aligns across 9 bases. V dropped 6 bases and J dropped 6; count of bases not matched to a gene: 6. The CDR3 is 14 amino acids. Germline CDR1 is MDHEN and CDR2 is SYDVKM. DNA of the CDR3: TGTGCCAGCAGGCCGGGGACAGGGCTTCAGCCCCAGCATTTT. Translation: CASRPGTGLQPQHF.

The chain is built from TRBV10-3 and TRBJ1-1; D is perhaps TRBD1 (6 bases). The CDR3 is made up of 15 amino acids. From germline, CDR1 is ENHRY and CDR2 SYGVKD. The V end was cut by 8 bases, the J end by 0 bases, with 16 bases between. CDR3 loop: CAIRSPGHMNTEAFF. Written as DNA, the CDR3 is TGTGCCATCCGTTCCCCGGGACACATGAACACTGAAGCTTTCTTT.

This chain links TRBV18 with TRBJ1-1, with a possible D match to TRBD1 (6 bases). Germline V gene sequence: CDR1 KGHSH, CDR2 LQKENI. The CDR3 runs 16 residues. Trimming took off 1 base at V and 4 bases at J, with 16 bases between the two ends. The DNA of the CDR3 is TGTGCCAGCTCACCACGGGGCGGGGGCAGAGTCACTGAAGCTTTCTTT. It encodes CASSPRGGGRVTEAFF. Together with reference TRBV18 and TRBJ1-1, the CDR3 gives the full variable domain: NAGVMQNPRHLVRRRGQEARLRCSPMKGHSHVYWYRQLPEEGLKFMVYLQKENIIDESGMPKERFSAEFPKEGPSILRIQQVVRGDSAAYFCASSPRGGGRVTEAFFGQGTRLTVV.

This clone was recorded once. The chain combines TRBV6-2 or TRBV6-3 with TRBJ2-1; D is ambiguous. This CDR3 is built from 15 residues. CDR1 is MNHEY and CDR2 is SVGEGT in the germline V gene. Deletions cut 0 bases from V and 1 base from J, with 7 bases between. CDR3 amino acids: CASSYSVGSYNEQFF. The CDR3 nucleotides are TGTGCCAGCAGTTACTCGGTCGGTTCCTACAATGAGCAGTTCTTC.

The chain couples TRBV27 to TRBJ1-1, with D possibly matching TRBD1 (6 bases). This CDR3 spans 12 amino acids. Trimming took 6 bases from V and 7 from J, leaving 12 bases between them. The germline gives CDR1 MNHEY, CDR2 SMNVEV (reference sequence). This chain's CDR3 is CASRKNRDEAFF. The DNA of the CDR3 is TGTGCCAGCAGAAAAAACAGGGATGAAGCTTTCTTT.

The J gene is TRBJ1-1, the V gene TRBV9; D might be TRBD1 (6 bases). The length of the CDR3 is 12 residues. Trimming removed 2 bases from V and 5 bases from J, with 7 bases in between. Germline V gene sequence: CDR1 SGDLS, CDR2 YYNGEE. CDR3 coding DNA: TGTGCCAGCAGCGTCGGGACAACTGAAGCTTTCTTT. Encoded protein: CASSVGTTEAFF.

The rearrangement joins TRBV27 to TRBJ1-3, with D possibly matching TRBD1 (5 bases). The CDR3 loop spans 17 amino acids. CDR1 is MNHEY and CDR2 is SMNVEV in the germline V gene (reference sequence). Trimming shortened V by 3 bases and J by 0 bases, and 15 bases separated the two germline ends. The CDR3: CASSLRGGPISGNTIYF. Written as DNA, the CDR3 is TGTGCCAGCAGTTTGCGCGGGGGACCCATCTCTGGAAACACCATATATTTT.

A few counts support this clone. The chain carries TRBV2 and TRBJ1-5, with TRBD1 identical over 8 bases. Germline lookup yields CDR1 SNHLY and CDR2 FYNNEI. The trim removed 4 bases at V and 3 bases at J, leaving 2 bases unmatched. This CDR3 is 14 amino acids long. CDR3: CASSVTGANQPQHF. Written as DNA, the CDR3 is TGTGCCAGCAGTGTGACAGGGGCCAATCAGCCCCAGCATTTT. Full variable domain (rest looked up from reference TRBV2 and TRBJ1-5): EPEVTQTPSHQVTQMGQEVILRCVPISNHLYFYWYRQILGQKVEFLVSFYNNEISEKSEIFDDQFSVERPDGSNFTLKIRSTKLEDSAMYFCASSVTGANQPQHFGDGTRLSIL.

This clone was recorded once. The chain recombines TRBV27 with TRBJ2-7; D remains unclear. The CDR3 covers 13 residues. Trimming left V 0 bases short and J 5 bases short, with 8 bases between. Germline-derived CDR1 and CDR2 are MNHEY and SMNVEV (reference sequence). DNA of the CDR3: TGTGCCAGCAGTTTATCAACGGTAAACGAGCAGTACTTC. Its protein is CASSLSTVNEQYF.

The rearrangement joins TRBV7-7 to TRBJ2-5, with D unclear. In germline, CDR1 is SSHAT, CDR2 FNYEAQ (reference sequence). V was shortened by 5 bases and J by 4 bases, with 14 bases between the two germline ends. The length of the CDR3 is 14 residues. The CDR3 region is CASSLSTSGETQYF. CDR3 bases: TGTGCCAGCAGCCTGAGCACCTCGGGAGAGACCCAGTACTTC.

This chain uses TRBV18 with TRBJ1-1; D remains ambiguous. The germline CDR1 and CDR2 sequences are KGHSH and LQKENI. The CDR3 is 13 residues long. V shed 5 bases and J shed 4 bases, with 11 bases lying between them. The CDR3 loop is CASSFEVGTEAFF. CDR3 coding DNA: TGTGCCAGCTCATTCGAGGTGGGCACTGAAGCTTTCTTT.

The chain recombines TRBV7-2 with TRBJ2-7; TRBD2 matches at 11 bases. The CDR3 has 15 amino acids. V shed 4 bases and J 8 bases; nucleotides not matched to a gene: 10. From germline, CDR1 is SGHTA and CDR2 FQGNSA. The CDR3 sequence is CASSSLAGGSSKQYF. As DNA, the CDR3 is TGTGCCAGCAGCTCGTTAGCGGGAGGGTCCTCGAAGCAGTACTTC. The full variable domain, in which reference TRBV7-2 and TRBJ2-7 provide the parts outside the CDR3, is GAGVSQSPSNKVTEKGKDVELRCDPISGHTALYWYRQSLGQGLEFLIYFQGNSAPDKSGLPSDRFSAERTGGSVSTLTIQRTQQEDSAVYLCASSSLAGGSSKQYFGPGTRLTVT.

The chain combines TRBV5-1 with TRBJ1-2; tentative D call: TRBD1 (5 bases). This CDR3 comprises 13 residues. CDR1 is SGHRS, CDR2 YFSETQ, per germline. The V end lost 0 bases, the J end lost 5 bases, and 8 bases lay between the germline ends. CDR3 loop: CASSLASGYGYTF. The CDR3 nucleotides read TGCGCCAGCAGCTTGGCGTCAGGGTATGGCTACACCTTC.

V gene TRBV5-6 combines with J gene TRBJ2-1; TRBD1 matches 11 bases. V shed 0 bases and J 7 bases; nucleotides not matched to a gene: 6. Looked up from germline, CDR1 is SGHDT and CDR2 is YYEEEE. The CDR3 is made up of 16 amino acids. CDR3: CASSLGAGQGVNEQFF. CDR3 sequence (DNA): TGTGCCAGCAGCTTGGGGGCGGGACAGGGGGTTAATGAGCAGTTCTTC.

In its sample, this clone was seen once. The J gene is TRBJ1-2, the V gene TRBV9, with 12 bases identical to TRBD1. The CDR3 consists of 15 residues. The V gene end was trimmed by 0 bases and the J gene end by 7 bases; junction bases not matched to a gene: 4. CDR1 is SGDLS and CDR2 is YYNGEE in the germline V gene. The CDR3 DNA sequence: TGTGCCAGCAGCGTAGCCGGGACAGGGGGCTTTGGCTACACCTTC. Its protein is CASSVAGTGGFGYTF.

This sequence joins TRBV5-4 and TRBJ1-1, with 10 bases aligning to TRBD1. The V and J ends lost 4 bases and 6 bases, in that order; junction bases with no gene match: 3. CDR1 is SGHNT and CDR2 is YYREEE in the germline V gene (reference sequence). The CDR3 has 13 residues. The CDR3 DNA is TGTGCCAGCAGCCGGGACAGGGGCCCTGAAGCTTTCTTT. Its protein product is CASSRDRGPEAFF.

CDR3: CASDPAGRTYANTGELFF. CDR3 nucleotide sequence: TGTGCCAGTGACCCCGCGGGGCGGACTTACGCGAACACCGGGGAGCTGTTTTTT. V is TRBV19 and J is TRBJ2-2; possible D gene TRBD2, 6 bases. Trimming stripped 8 bases from V and 0 bases from J, with 22 bases between. The V gene's germline CDR1 is LNHDA and CDR2 SQIVND (reference sequence). The CDR3 has 18 residues.

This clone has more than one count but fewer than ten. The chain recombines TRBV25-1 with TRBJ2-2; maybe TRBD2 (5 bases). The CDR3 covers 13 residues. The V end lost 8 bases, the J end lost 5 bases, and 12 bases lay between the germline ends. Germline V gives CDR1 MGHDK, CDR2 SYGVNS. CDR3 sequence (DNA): TGTGCCAGCTCCGTATCGGGGACCGGGGAGCTGTTTTTT. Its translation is CASSVSGTGELFF. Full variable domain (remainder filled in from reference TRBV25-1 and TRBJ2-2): EADIYQTPRYLVIGTGKKITLECSQTMGHDKMYWYQQDPGMELHLIHYSYGVNSTEKGDLSSESTVSRIRTEHFPLTLESARPSHTSQYLCASSVSGTGELFFGEGSRLTVL.

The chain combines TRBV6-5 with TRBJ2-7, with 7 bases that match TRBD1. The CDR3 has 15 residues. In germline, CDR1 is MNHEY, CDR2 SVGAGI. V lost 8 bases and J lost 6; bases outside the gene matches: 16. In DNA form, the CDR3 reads TGTGCCAGCGCAATTACATGGACAGGAGACCGCGAGCAGTACTTC. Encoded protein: CASAITWTGDREQYF.

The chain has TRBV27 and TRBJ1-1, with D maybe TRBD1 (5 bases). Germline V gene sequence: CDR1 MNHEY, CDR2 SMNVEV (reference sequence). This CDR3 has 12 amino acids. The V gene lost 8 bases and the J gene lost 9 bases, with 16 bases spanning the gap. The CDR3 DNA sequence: TGTGCCAGCGTTCTCCCCACAGGTAAAGCTTTCTTT. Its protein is CASVLPTGKAFF.

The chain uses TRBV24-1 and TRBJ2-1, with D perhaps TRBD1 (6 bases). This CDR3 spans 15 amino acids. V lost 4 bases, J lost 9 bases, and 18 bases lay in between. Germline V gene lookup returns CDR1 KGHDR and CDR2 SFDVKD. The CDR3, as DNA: TGTGCCACCAGTGACAGACACAGGGAGACGAGTGAGCAGTTCTTC. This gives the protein CATSDRHRETSEQFF.

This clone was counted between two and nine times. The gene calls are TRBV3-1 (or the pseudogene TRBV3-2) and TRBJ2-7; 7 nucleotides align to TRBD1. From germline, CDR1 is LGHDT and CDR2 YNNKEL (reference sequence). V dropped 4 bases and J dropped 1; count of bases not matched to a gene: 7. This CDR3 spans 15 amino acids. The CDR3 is CASSRGQDRSYEQYF. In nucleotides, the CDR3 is TGTGCCAGCAGCCGAGGGCAGGACAGGTCCTACGAGCAGTACTTC.

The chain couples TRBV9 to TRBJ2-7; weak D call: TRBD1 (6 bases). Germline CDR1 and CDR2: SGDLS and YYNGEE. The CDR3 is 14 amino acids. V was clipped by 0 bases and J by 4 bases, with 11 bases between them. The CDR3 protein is CASSVATGSYEQYF. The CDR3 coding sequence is TGTGCCAGCAGCGTAGCTACAGGGTCTTACGAGCAGTACTTC.